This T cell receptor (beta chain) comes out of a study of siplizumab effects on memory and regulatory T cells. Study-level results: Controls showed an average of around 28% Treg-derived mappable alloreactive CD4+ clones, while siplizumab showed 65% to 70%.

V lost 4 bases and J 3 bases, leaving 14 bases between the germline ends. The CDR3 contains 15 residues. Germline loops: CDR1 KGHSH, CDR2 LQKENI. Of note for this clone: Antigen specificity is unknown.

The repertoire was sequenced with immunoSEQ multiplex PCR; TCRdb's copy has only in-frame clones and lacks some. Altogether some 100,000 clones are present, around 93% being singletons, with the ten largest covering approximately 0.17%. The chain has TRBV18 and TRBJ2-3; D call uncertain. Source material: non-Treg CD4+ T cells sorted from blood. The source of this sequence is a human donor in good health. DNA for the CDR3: TGTGCCAGCTCACTGTTCGCTACTGTTACAGATACGCAGTATTTT. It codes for CASSLFATVTDTQYF. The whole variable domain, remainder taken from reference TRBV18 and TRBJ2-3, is NAGVMQNPRHLVRRRGQEARLRCSPMKGHSHVYWYRQLPEEGLKFMVYLQKENIIDESGMPKERFSAEFPKEGPSILRIQQVVRGDSAAYFCASSLFATVTDTQYFGPGTRLTVL.